These 18 T cell receptor beta chains originate from one sample sequenced in a study of T-cell memory formation after mild COVID-19. TCRdb passed the 5' RACE reads through MiXCR, listing each CDR3 protein once. The sample has approximately 350,000 distinct CDR3 sequences, approximately 29% seen once. Sequencing used PBMCs or a T cell subset sorted from them (not recorded which). The receptor set was obtained from an adult woman who had mild COVID-19 (a few samples of this study predate the infection). Cell type and time point are not known.

This clonotype was seen more than once but under ten times. This chain connects TRBV9 to TRBJ2-3; possible D gene TRBD2, 6 bases. Between the trimmed V and J ends, which lost 0 bases and 1 base, there was a span of 12 bases. CDR1 is SGDLS and CDR2 is YYNGEE in the germline V gene. This CDR3 region has 16 residues. CDR3 sequence reads: CASSVDATRGTDTQYF. CDR3 sequence (DNA): TGTGCCAGCAGCGTAGACGCGACTAGGGGCACAGATACGCAGTATTTT.

A few counts support this clonotype. The V gene is TRBV5-1, the J gene TRBJ2-2; 12 bases agree with TRBD2. This CDR3 contains 16 residues. CDR1 is SGHRS and CDR2 is YFSETQ in the germline V gene. V shed 5 bases, J shed 6 bases, and the junction held 8 bases outside the gene matches. CDR3 region: CASRSGTSGSAGELFF. The DNA of the CDR3 is TGCGCCAGCAGATCCGGGACTAGCGGGTCTGCCGGGGAGCTGTTTTTT.

The chain recombines TRBV20-1 with TRBJ2-5; tentative D call: TRBD2 (5 bases). Deletions cut 8 bases from V and 5 bases from J, with 12 bases between. Germline V CDR1 and CDR2: DFQATT, SNEGSKA (reference sequence). The CDR3 is 11 residues long. The CDR3 DNA follows: TGCAGTTTGGAGCGGTGGGAGACCCAGTACTTC. This encodes CSLERWETQYF.

J is TRBJ2-3 and V is TRBV20-1; maybe TRBD1 (6 bases). Per the germline V gene, CDR1 is DFQATT and CDR2 is SNEGSKA (reference sequence). The CDR3 consists of 13 residues. The V gene lost 3 bases and the J gene lost 3 bases, with 10 bases spanning the gap. The CDR3 spells CSARATGTDTQYF. In DNA form, the CDR3 reads TGCAGTGCTAGGGCTACAGGGACAGATACGCAGTATTTT.

This clonotype was detected a few times. This chain connects TRBV20-1 to TRBJ2-5, with 8 bases lining up with TRBD1. This CDR3 contains 12 residues. V was clipped by 5 bases and J by 3 bases; unmatched bases: 2. Germline values: CDR1 DFQATT, CDR2 SNEGSKA (reference sequence). The CDR3 nucleotides read TGCAGTGCTGGGACAGGAAAAGAGACCCAGTACTTC. It yields the protein CSAGTGKETQYF.

The chain links TRBV7-2 to TRBJ1-1; perhaps TRBD1 as D (5 bases). The CDR3 loop spans 13 amino acids. V lost 1 base and J 5 bases, leaving 8 bases between the germline ends. CDR1 and CDR2 from the germline V gene are SGHTA and FQGNSA. CDR3 sequence: CASSLVRGTEAFF. As DNA, the CDR3 is TGTGCCAGCAGCTTAGTTAGGGGAACTGAAGCTTTCTTT. Combining the CDR3 with reference TRBV7-2 and TRBJ1-1 gives the whole variable domain GAGVSQSPSNKVTEKGKDVELRCDPISGHTALYWYRQSLGQGLEFLIYFQGNSAPDKSGLPSDRFSAERTGGSVSTLTIQRTQQEDSAVYLCASSLVRGTEAFFGQGTRLTVV.

This clonotype was observed many times. J is TRBJ2-7 and V is TRBV20-1; either TRBD1 or TRBD2 may supply D (5 bases each). CDR1 and CDR2 (germline): DFQATT, SNEGSKA (reference sequence). This CDR3 is built from 14 residues. The CDR3 coding sequence is TGCAGCTTGCGAAAGGGGACCCGCAACTACGAGCAGTACTTC. Translated: CSLRKGTRNYEQYF.

This clonotype showed up just a few times. The gene calls are TRBV5-1 and TRBJ2-1; TRBD1 is a possible D gene (5 bases). Trimming shortened V by 6 bases and J by 5 bases, and 12 bases separated the two germline ends. The germline V gene encodes CDR1 SGHRS and CDR2 YFSETQ. The CDR3 is made up of 13 amino acids. The CDR3 DNA sequence: TGCGCCAGCACCCCAAACAGGCACAATGAGCAGTTCTTC. It encodes CASTPNRHNEQFF.

This clonotype was found a few times. V gene TRBV20-1 combines with J gene TRBJ2-7; D could derive from TRBD1 or TRBD2 (5 bases each). The CDR3 is made up of 14 amino acids. The V gene's germline CDR1 is DFQATT and CDR2 SNEGSKA (reference sequence). V was pared by 4 bases and J by 2 bases, with 15 bases between. DNA for the CDR3: TGCAGTGCTAACGAAAGGGACCGAGCCTACGAGCAGTACTTC. Its translation: CSANERDRAYEQYF.

This clonotype was counted a few times. This chain uses TRBV3-1 with TRBJ2-1; tentative D call: TRBD2 (6 bases). The ends were cut back, 10 bases at V and 5 bases at J, with 9 bases in the middle. CDR1 LGHDT and CDR2 YNNKEL come from the germline V gene (reference sequence). The CDR3 has 11 residues. CDR3 nucleotides: TGTGCCACTGGGGGGAACAATGAGCAGTTCTTC. Protein: CATGGNNEQFF.

This clonotype has a handful of counts. This sequence joins TRBV7-3 and TRBJ2-2; possible D gene TRBD2, 6 bases. Germline V gives CDR1 SGHTA, CDR2 FQGTGA. The CDR3 extends over 13 amino acids. V shed 4 bases and J shed 4 bases, with 7 bases lying between them. The DNA of the CDR3 is TGTGCCAGCAGCTCGACTAGCACCGGGGAGCTGTTTTTT. Translating it yields CASSSTSTGELFF.

This chain links TRBV19 with TRBJ2-3; the D gene is possibly TRBD2 (5 bases). This CDR3 is built from 13 residues. V was clipped by 2 bases and J by 5 bases, with 8 bases between them. Germline V gene sequence: CDR1 LNHDA, CDR2 SQIVND (reference sequence). This CDR3 reads CASSIQEEDTQYF. The CDR3 DNA reads as TGTGCCAGTAGTATACAGGAGGAAGATACGCAGTATTTT.

This clonotype was seen ten or more times. The chain combines TRBV2 with TRBJ2-3; possibly TRBD1 or TRBD2 for D (5 bases each). The CDR3 totals 13 residues. The germline V and J ends were trimmed by 5 bases and 1 base, with 7 bases remaining between them. The germline V gene encodes CDR1 SNHLY and CDR2 FYNNEI. The CDR3 coding sequence is TGTGCCAGCAGTAGGGACCGCACAGATACGCAGTATTTT. Its protein product is CASSRDRTDTQYF.

The V gene is TRBV9, the J gene TRBJ2-7; 9 bases agree with TRBD1. The CDR3 is made up of 18 amino acids. CDR1 and CDR2 (germline): SGDLS, YYNGEE. The J segment lost 0 bases and the V segment lost 0 bases, leaving 10 bases of the junction unmatched. The CDR3 reads CASSVGSGQGRPSYEQYF. The CDR3 DNA sequence: TGTGCCAGCAGCGTAGGTTCAGGACAGGGGCGACCCTCCTACGAGCAGTACTTC.

This chain connects TRBV12-3 or TRBV12-4 to TRBJ2-5; D uncertain. Trimming shortened V by 5 bases and J by 1 base, and 14 bases separated the two germline ends. The CDR3 runs 15 residues. For the CDR3, the DNA is TGTGCCAGCAGTCAGCGTTTGGAGTCCCAAGAGACCCAGTACTTC. Its translation is CASSQRLESQETQYF.

The table lists this clonotype with a few counts. An end of the junction does not agree with germline; a read error may underlie this. This sequence joins TRBV3-1 and TRBJ2-3, with a possible D match to TRBD2 (6 bases). CDR1 and CDR2 from the germline V gene are LGHDT and YNNKEL (reference sequence). The CDR3 covers 14 residues. CDR3 nucleotide sequence: TGTGCCAGCAGCCAAGCCCTCACCGGGACTGGAACGAATTTT. It specifies CASSQALTGTGTNF.

This clonotype was observed once. CDR3 coding DNA: TGTGCCAGTTTGTCGACAGCCCACTATGGCTACACCTTC. Its translation is CASLSTAHYGYTF. This chain joins TRBV12-3 or TRBV12-4 and TRBJ1-2; D is perhaps TRBD1 (5 bases). V was shortened by 9 bases and J by 3 bases, with 14 bases between the two germline ends. The CDR3 has 13 residues.

This sequence joins TRBV7-6 and TRBJ1-2; D is perhaps TRBD1 (6 bases). Germline CDR1 is SGHVS and CDR2 is FNYEAQ. The germline V and J ends were trimmed by 5 bases and 5 bases, with 15 bases remaining between them. This CDR3 region has 14 residues. CDR3 amino acids: CASSDRTEGYGYTF. The CDR3 region has the DNA TGTGCCAGCAGCGACCGGACAGAAGGGTATGGCTACACCTTC. Full variable domain (missing parts from reference TRBV7-6 and TRBJ1-2): GAGVSQSPRYKVTKRGQDVALRCDPISGHVSLYWYRQALGQGPEFLTYFNYEAQQDKSGLPNDRFSAERPEGSISTLTIQRTEQRDSAMYRCASSDRTEGYGYTFGSGTRLTVV.